This TCR beta chain comes out of a study of identifying expanded T cells in peripheral blood. Sequenced by immunoSEQ multiplex PCR; TCRdb stores in-frame clones only, minus some. This sample has some 120,000 clones, with approximately 80% found just once. Study-level points and caveats: Technical replicates showed about 1.2 changed clones; approximately 2 weeks 15 to 20; four weeks 19.

Comment on this clone: What it recognizes is unknown.

Collection occurred without any documented infections or immune events in donors. The V end lost 5 bases, the J end lost 4 bases, and 17 bases lay between the germline ends. From germline, CDR1 is KGHSH and CDR2 LQKENI. The CDR3 is made up of 15 amino acids. This TCR derives from a person between 18 and 75 years old in good health. Sequencing input: blood. The chain carries TRBV18 and TRBJ1-1; D is unresolved. The CDR3 nucleotides are TGTGCCAGCTCAGGCGTTCGAGATACGCTCACTGAAGCTTTCTTT. Residues: CASSGVRDTLTEAFF.